This T cell receptor (beta chain) appears in the sequencing data of a study of OX40 agonist ivuxolimab in advanced cancers. In the study overall: The group had a mean age of roughly 56 years, ranged from 23 to 79, and was 75% to 85% male. Partial responses were seen in three patients, one with hepatocellular carcinoma and two with cutaneous melanoma. General study findings and limits: In the expanded peripheral T cells, antigen specificity was never determined.

About this clone itself: Antigen: not known.

Here immunoSEQ multiplex PCR was the method, and the copy in TCRdb shows in-frame clones only, minus some. The repertoire holds fewer than 30,000 clones, with approximately 91% as singletons. Trimming took 2 bases from V and 3 from J; bases not matched to a gene: 12. Germline V CDR1 and CDR2: MDHEN, SYDVKM. The CDR3 totals 18 residues. This receptor was taken from an adult with an advanced solid tumor such as melanoma, head and neck, liver or kidney cancer. The sample here was CD4+ or CD8+ T cells sorted from blood, taken in a trial of the OX40 agonist ivuxolimab. The chain couples TRBV28 to TRBJ1-1; 10 nucleotides line up with TRBD1. The CDR3 loop is CASSLPGTGEIGDTEAFF. CDR3 sequence (DNA): TGTGCCAGCAGTTTACCTGGGACAGGGGAGATTGGCGACACTGAAGCTTTCTTT.